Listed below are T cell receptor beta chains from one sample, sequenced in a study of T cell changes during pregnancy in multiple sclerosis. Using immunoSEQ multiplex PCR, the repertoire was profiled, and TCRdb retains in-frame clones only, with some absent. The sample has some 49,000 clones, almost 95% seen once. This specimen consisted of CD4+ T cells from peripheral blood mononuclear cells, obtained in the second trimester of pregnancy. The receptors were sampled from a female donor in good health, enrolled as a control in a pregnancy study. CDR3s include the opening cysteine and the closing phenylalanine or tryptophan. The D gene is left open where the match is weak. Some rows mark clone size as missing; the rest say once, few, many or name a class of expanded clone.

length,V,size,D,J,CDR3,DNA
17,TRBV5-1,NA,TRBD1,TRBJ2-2,CASSSGDWTGRNGELFF,TGCGCCAGCAGCTCGGGGGATTGGACAGGGAGGAACGGGGAGCTGTTTTTT
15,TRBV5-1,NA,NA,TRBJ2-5,CASSSPLGRRETQYF,TGCGCCAGCAGCTCCCCCCTAGGGAGAAGGGAGACCCAGTACTTC
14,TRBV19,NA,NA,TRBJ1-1,CASSITGLGTEAFF,TGTGCCAGTAGTATAACAGGCTTGGGAACTGAAGCTTTCTTT
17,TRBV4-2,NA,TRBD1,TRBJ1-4,CASSQGNRQGTNEKLFF,TGTGCCAGCAGCCAAGGCAATCGACAGGGGACAAATGAAAAACTGTTTTTT
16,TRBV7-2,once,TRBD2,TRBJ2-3,CASSLKLGGVTDTQYF,TGTGCCAGCAGCTTAAAGTTGGGGGGGGTCACAGATACGCAGTATTTT
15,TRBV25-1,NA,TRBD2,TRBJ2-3,CASRTSGGFTDTQYF,TGTGCCAGCAGAACTAGCGGGGGGTTCACAGATACGCAGTATTTT
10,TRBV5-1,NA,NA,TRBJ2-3,CASSGDTQYF,TGCGCCAGCAGCGGCGATACGCAGTATTTT
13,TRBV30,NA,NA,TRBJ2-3,CAWIDSFTDTQYF,TGTGCCTGGATCGACAGTTTCACAGATACGCAGTATTTT
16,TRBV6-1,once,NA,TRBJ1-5,CASSEWKGQGNQPQHF,TGTGCCAGCAGTGAATGGAAGGGGCAGGGAAATCAGCCCCAGCATTTT
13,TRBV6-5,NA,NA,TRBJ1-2,CASSYSPRGGYTF,TGTGCCAGCAGTTACTCACCACGGGGAGGCTACACCTTC
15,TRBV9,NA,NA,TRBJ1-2,CASSVGVRANYGYTF,TGTGCCAGCAGCGTAGGGGTCAGGGCGAACTATGGCTACACCTTC
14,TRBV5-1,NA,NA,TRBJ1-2,CASSLDRADYGYTF,TGCGCCAGCAGCTTGGACAGGGCTGACTATGGCTACACCTTC
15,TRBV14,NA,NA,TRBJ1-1,CASSHERYRNTEAFF,TGTGCCAGCAGCCACGAAAGGTACAGGAACACTGAAGCTTTCTTT
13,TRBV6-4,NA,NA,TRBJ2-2,CASSVENTGELFF,TGTGCCAGCAGTGTAGAGAACACCGGGGAGCTGTTTTTT
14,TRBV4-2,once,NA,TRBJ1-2,CASSPTGGKVGYTF,TGTGCCAGCAGCCCTACCGGGGGAAAAGTTGGCTACACCTTC
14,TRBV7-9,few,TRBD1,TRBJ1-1,CASSKGQLNTEAFF,TGTGCCAGCAGCAAGGGACAGTTGAACACTGAAGCTTTCTTT
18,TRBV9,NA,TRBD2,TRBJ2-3,CASSPGRGAGGGTDTQYF,TGTGCCAGCAGCCCGGGAAGGGGGGCGGGGGGGGGCACAGATACGCAGTATTTT
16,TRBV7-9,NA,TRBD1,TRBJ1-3,CASSPWDSSSGNTIYF,TGTGCCAGCAGCCCGTGGGACAGCTCCTCTGGAAACACCATATATTTT
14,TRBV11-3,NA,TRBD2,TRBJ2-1,CASSFAGKRGSEFF,TGTGCCAGCAGCTTCGCGGGAAAGCGGGGGTCTGAGTTCTTC
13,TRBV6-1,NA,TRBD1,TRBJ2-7,CASNRDRTYEQYF,TGTGCCAGCAACAGGGACAGAACCTACGAGCAGTACTTC
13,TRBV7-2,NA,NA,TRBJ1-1,CASSSSWATEAFF,TGTGCCAGCAGCAGTAGTTGGGCCACTGAAGCTTTCTTT
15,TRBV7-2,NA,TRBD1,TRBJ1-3,CASSSGGGAGNTIYF,TGTGCCAGCAGCTCAGGGGGAGGAGCGGGAAACACCATATATTTT
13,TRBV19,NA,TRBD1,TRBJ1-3,CASSRDRVDTIYF,TGTGCCAGTAGTCGGGACAGGGTCGACACCATATATTTT
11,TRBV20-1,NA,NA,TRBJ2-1,CSAEVVNEQFF,TGCAGTGCAGAGGTCGTGAATGAGCAGTTCTTC
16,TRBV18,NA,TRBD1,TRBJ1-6,CASSPGDRGLNSPLHF,TGTGCCAGCTCACCAGGCGACAGGGGTTTGAATTCACCCCTCCACTTT
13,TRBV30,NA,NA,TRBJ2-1,CAWKGHRAGEQFF,TGTGCCTGGAAAGGTCACAGGGCGGGTGAGCAGTTCTTC
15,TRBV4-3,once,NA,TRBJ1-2,CASSSGEQGRGGYTF,TGCGCCAGCAGCTCAGGGGAACAGGGTCGAGGTGGCTACACCTTC
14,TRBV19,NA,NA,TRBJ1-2,CASSVNRVGYGYTF,TGTGCCAGTAGTGTCAACAGGGTTGGCTATGGCTACACCTTC
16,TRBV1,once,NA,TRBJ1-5,CTSSQEVGRVGQPQHF,TGCACCAGCAGCCAAGAGGTGGGCAGGGTCGGTCAGCCCCAGCATTTT
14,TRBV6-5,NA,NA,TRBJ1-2,CASRTGNRVYGYTF,TGTGCCAGCAGAACGGGTAACAGGGTCTATGGCTACACCTTC
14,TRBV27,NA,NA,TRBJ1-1,CASSSQGGAEKAFF,TGTGCCAGCAGTTCCCAGGGAGGGGCTGAAAAAGCTTTCTTT
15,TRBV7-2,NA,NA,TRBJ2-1,CASSSKQGSYNEQFF,TGTGCCAGCAGCTCGAAACAGGGCTCCTACAATGAGCAGTTCTTC
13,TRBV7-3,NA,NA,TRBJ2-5,CASSLLQGETQYF,TGTGCCAGCAGCTTACTCCAGGGAGAGACCCAGTACTTC
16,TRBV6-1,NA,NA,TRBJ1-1,CASSEALYGGNTEAFF,TGTGCCAGCAGTGAAGCTTTGTACGGGGGAAACACTGAAGCTTTCTTT
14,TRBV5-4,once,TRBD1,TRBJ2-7,CASSLRDRVDEQYF,TGTGCCAGCAGCTTGCGGGACAGGGTGGACGAGCAGTACTTC
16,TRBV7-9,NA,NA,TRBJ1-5,CASSSLPGGVQQPQHF,TGTGCCAGCAGCTCCCTACCGGGCGGGGTGCAACAGCCCCAGCATTTT
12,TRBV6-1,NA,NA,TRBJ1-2,CASRGVDYGYTF,TGTGCCAGCAGAGGGGTGGACTATGGCTACACCTTC
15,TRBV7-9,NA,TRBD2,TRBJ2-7,CASSLRSGGGYEQYF,TGTGCCAGCAGCTTAAGGAGCGGGGGGGGGTACGAGCAGTACTTC
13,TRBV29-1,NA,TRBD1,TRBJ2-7,CSVGKQGAGEQYF,TGCAGCGTTGGTAAACAGGGGGCAGGGGAGCAGTACTTC
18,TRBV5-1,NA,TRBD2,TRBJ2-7,CASSTEPGLAGDHYEQYF,TGCGCCAGCAGCACCGAACCGGGACTAGCGGGGGATCACTACGAGCAGTACTTC
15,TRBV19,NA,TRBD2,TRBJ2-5,CASSDQGLVQETQYF,TGTGCCAGTAGTGACCAAGGACTAGTCCAAGAGACCCAGTACTTC
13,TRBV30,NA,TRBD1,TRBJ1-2,CAWSVNRGGGYTF,TGTGCCTGGAGTGTTAACAGGGGAGGCGGCTACACCTTC
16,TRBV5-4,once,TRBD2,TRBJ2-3,CASSQEPGLHTDTQYF,TGTGCCAGCAGCCAAGAGCCGGGACTACACACAGATACGCAGTATTTT
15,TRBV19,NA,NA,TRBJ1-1,CASSIGGTQNTEAFF,TGTGCCAGTAGTATAGGAGGGACACAGAACACTGAAGCTTTCTTT
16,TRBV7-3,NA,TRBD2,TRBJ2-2,CASSLSAGGYTGELFF,TGTGCCAGCAGCTTATCCGCGGGGGGGTACACCGGGGAGCTGTTTTTT
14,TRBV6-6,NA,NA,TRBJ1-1,CASSSVRGGTEAFF,TGTGCCAGCAGTTCCGTACGGGGGGGCACTGAAGCTTTCTTT
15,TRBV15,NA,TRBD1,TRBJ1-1,CATSIGQVGDTEAFF,TGTGCCACCAGCATTGGACAGGTTGGGGACACTGAAGCTTTCTTT
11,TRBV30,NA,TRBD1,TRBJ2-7,CAWSTGGEQYF,TGTGCCTGGAGTACAGGGGGTGAGCAGTACTTC
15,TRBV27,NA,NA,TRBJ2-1,CASSPRARSYNEQFF,TGTGCCAGCAGTCCCAGGGCCCGCTCCTACAATGAGCAGTTCTTC
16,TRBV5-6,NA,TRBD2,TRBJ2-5,CASSYQRLAGAQTQYF,TGTGCCAGCAGCTACCAGAGACTAGCGGGGGCTCAGACCCAGTACTTC
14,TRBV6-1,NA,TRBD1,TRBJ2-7,CASSEHGGTGEQYF,TGTGCCAGCAGTGAACACGGAGGGACAGGGGAGCAGTACTTC
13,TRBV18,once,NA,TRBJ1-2,CASSLNERDSHTF,TGTGCCAGCTCACTAAACGAACGGGACTCCCACACCTTC
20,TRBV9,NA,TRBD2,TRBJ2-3,CASSKRQGGGAREGTDTQYF,TGTGCCAGCAGCAAGCGCCAGGGCGGGGGGGCCAGGGAGGGCACAGATACGCAGTATTTT
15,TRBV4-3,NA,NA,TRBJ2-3,CASSQDFLSTDTQYF,TGCGCCAGCAGCCAAGATTTTCTTAGCACAGATACGCAGTATTTT
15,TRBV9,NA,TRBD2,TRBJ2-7,CASSVLAGGTYEQYF,TGTGCCAGCAGCGTCTTGGCGGGGGGTACCTACGAGCAGTACTTC